The rows below give T cell receptor beta chains drawn from one sample of a study of OX40 agonist ivuxolimab in advanced cancers. TCRdb keeps only in-frame clones here, not all; method: immunoSEQ multiplex PCR. The table records tens of thousands of clones, about nine tenths of them present only once. Specimen: CD4+ or CD8+ T cells sorted from blood, collected in a trial of the OX40 agonist ivuxolimab. The source of these receptors is an adult with an advanced solid tumor such as melanoma, head and neck, liver or kidney cancer. Each CDR3 is given with its conserved first and last residue. The D gene is left open where the match is weak.

d_call j_call v_call cdr3_aa
. TRBJ2-7 TRBV7-2 CASSLAGTSLSYEQYF
. TRBJ2-5 TRBV11-3 CASSFQETQYF
. TRBJ2-7 TRBV5-5 CASDRKVEGYEQYF
. TRBJ1-2 TRBV5-1 CASSLAPPNSGYTF
. TRBJ2-3 TRBV5-4 CASASRGSSTDTQYF
. TRBJ2-7 TRBV2 CATRTAGSYEQYF
TRBD2 TRBJ2-3 TRBV19 CASSIFLAGADTQYF
. TRBJ2-2 TRBV6-1 CASIRDLANTGELFF
. TRBJ2-7 TRBV7-2 CASSLAAGSSYEQYF
. TRBJ2-7 TRBV5-1 CASSSPGPPYEQYF
TRBD1 TRBJ2-1 TRBV7-9 CASSPRDWDRVNEQFF
. TRBJ1-5 TRBV27 CASSPSRGSNQPQHF
TRBD1 TRBJ2-2 TRBV27 CASFQTGTAGELFF
. TRBJ2-2 TRBV7-9 CASSLGTRVGELFF
TRBD2 TRBJ2-3 TRBV2 CAIPGLGADTQYF
TRBD1 TRBJ1-2 TRBV28 CASSLRDRPYGYTF
. TRBJ2-7 TRBV7-9 CASRALGGVYEQYF
TRBD1 TRBJ2-1 TRBV29-1 CSVFRQGAYNEQFF
TRBD1 TRBJ1-2 TRBV5-1 CASSGTGGLYGYTF
. TRBJ2-6 TRBV7-2 CASSLRDGSGANVLTF
TRBD1 TRBJ1-2 TRBV2 CASRPGTGTNYGYTF
TRBD2 TRBJ2-3 TRBV5-6 CASSWGGEDTQYF
TRBD1 TRBJ1-2 TRBV30 CASGQVGYTF
. TRBJ1-1 TRBV7-9 CASSLPFGGTEAFF
. TRBJ2-3 TRBV11-3 CASSWAAITDTQYF
TRBD2 TRBJ2-2 TRBV2 CASSSGGRTGELFF
TRBD1 TRBJ2-7 TRBV6-5 CASSPPGTGGYEQYF